The 29 T cell receptor beta chains reported below all come from one sample, sequenced in a study of beta chain features in type 1 diabetes. Their antigens remain unidentified. Study-wide findings and caveats: For Type 1 diabetes patients, all four CD4+ subsets carried TCRB CDR3s that were moderately but significantly shorter.

Investigators reverse transcribed all isolated RNA, so they sequenced expressed TCRB transcripts. The assay was immunoSEQ multiplex PCR, and TCRdb's table has in-frame clones only and misses some. The sample comprises around 600,000 clones, 9.5% to 15% of which are singletons, and 0.095% to 0.15% rests with the top ten. Sequencing was performed on naive CD4+ T cells from blood. These receptors were collected from a man aged 25-40 years with type 1 diabetes.

This clone was detected a few times. The rearrangement links TRBV4-3 to TRBJ2-1; 9 positions match TRBD2. V was pared by 3 bases and J by 9 bases, with 6 bases of the junction left unmatched. Germline V CDR1 and CDR2: LGHNA, YSLEER. The CDR3 runs to 14 residues. The chain's CDR3 is CASSHPGTSSEQFF. CDR3 DNA sequence: TGCGCCAGCAGCCATCCCGGGACTAGCAGTGAGCAGTTCTTC.

This clone was counted only a few times. This chain uses TRBV6-5 with TRBJ2-7; D is undetermined. Per the germline V gene, CDR1 is MNHEY and CDR2 is SVGAGI. The CDR3 is made up of 15 amino acids. Trimming cost V 2 bases and J 0 bases, with 11 bases left between them. The CDR3 region has the DNA TGTGCCAGCAGTTACAGTGTGACGGACTCCTACGAGCAGTACTTC. As protein: CASSYSVTDSYEQYF.

This CDR3 reads CASSPRWTNTDTQYF. In nucleotides, the CDR3 is TGTGCCAGCAGCCCACGCTGGACCAACACAGATACGCAGTATTTT. The chain combines TRBV7-2 with TRBJ2-3, with unresolved D. CDR3 size: 15 residues. Trimming removed 5 bases from V and 2 bases from J, with 14 bases in between. From germline, CDR1 is SGHTA and CDR2 FQGNSA.

This chain links TRBV10-2 with TRBJ1-4; tentative D call: TRBD1 (5 bases). V lost 4 bases and J 8 bases, leaving 11 bases between the germline ends. Germline V gene data show CDR1 as WSHSY and CDR2 as SAAADI. CDR3 length: 13 amino acids. The CDR3: CASSGPGGEKLFF. Here the CDR3 DNA reads TGCGCCAGCAGTGGTCCCGGGGGGGAAAAACTGTTTTTT.

The chain carries TRBV5-6 and TRBJ2-5; no clear D gene. The germline CDR1 and CDR2 sequences are SGHDT and YYEEEE. This CDR3 has 14 amino acids. V was pared by 4 bases and J by 2 bases, with 12 bases between. Here the CDR3 reads CASSTRQGQETQYF. The DNA of the CDR3 is TGTGCCAGCAGCACAAGACAAGGACAAGAGACCCAGTACTTC.

The J gene is TRBJ2-1, the V gene TRBV14; maybe TRBD2 (6 bases). V was shortened by 4 bases and J by 0 bases, with 13 bases between the two germline ends. The germline V gene encodes CDR1 SGHDN and CDR2 FVKESK. The CDR3 is 16 residues long. CDR3 sequence (DNA): TGTGCCAGCAGCCGCTTCGGGGGAAGCTCCTACAATGAGCAGTTCTTC. As protein: CASSRFGGSSYNEQFF.

Only a few counts were recorded for this clone. The chain's CDR3 is CASSLAGVGSTEAFF. The CDR3 region has the DNA TGTGCCAGCAGCTTAGCAGGGGTCGGTTCCACTGAAGCTTTCTTT. This sequence joins TRBV11-2 and TRBJ1-1; the D gene is possibly TRBD1 (6 bases). The CDR3 contains 15 residues. V was trimmed by 1 base and J by 4 bases, leaving 13 bases between them. Germline CDR1 is SGHAT and CDR2 is FQNNGV.

In this sample, this clone turned up a few times. CDR3 in amino acids: CASSEDPLYEQYF. The CDR3 DNA is TGTGCCAGCAGTGAAGATCCCTTGTACGAGCAGTACTTC. The rearrangement joins TRBV25-1 to TRBJ2-7; no clear D gene. The CDR3 contains 13 residues. Between the trimmed V and J ends, which lost 2 bases and 4 bases, there was a span of 9 bases. In germline, CDR1 is MGHDK, CDR2 SYGVNS.

The chain recombines TRBV5-1 with TRBJ2-3, with D perhaps TRBD1 or TRBD2 (5 bases each). Trimming removed 4 bases from V and 2 bases from J, with 11 bases in between. CDR3 length: 14 residues. Germline values: CDR1 SGHRS, CDR2 YFSETQ. CDR3 region: CASSTGTNTDTQYF. The CDR3 bases are TGCGCCAGCAGCACCGGGACGAACACAGATACGCAGTATTTT.

The chain employs TRBV6-6 and TRBJ2-7, with no clear D. Germline lookup yields CDR1 MNHNY and CDR2 SVGAGI (reference sequence). V was clipped by 7 bases and J by 1 base, with 8 bases between them. This CDR3 has 12 residues. This chain's CDR3 is CASTGPSYEQYF. Written as DNA, the CDR3 is TGTGCCAGCACAGGTCCTTCCTACGAGCAGTACTTC.

V is TRBV7-8 and J is TRBJ2-5; the D gene is possibly TRBD2 (5 bases). Germline V lookup: CDR1 SGHVS, CDR2 FQNEAQ. V was clipped by 1 base and J by 5 bases, with 8 bases between them. The CDR3 has 13 amino acids. This chain's CDR3 is CASSLVTGETQYF. The CDR3 DNA reads as TGTGCCAGCAGCTTAGTAACGGGGGAGACCCAGTACTTC.

This clone was found a few times. The chain uses TRBV19 and TRBJ2-7; 8 nucleotides match TRBD1. The junction had 8 bases not matched to a gene; V was cut back by 6 bases and J by 4 bases. Per the germline V gene, CDR1 is LNHDA and CDR2 is SQIVND (reference sequence). The CDR3 has 14 residues. CDR3 protein: CASRTGTGTYEQYF. The CDR3 bases are TGTGCCAGTAGGACCGGGACAGGTACTTACGAGCAGTACTTC.

For this clone: The same CDR3 can be traced to other DNA sequences in this sample. V gene TRBV7-2 combines with J gene TRBJ1-2, with 10 positions matching TRBD1. Unmatched junction bases numbered 2, after V lost 4 bases and J lost 3 bases. This CDR3 spans 14 amino acids. Germline-derived CDR1 and CDR2 are SGHTA and FQGNSA. The CDR3 here is CASSSGQGDYGYTF. The CDR3 bases are TGTGCCAGCAGCTCCGGACAGGGGGACTATGGCTACACCTTC.

This clone has just a few counts. The chain combines TRBV10-3 with TRBJ2-5; 13 bases line up with TRBD2. Trimming removed 8 bases from V and 3 bases from J; junction bases left unmatched: 3. CDR3 size: 14 residues. Germline V gives CDR1 ENHRY, CDR2 SYGVKD. The CDR3 region is CAIGTSGAKETQYF. CDR3 DNA sequence: TGTGCCATCGGGACTAGCGGGGCTAAAGAGACCCAGTACTTC.

This chain links TRBV30 with TRBJ2-7; D might be TRBD1 (6 bases). Trimming shortened V by 0 bases and J by 0 bases, and 9 bases separated the two germline ends. This CDR3 spans 14 amino acids. Germline assignment: CDR1 GTSNPN and CDR2 SVGIG (reference sequence). CDR3 nucleotide sequence: TGTGCCTGGAGTGTAATGGGGGCCTCCTACGAGCAGTACTTC. It yields the protein CAWSVMGASYEQYF. Based on the CDR3 plus reference TRBV30 and TRBJ2-7, the full variable domain is SQTIHQWPATLVQPVGSPLSLECTVEGTSNPNLYWYRQAAGRGLQLLFYSVGIGQISSEVPQNLSASRPQDRQFILSSKKLLLSDSGFYLCAWSVMGASYEQYFGPGTRLTVT.

V and J are TRBV15 and TRBJ1-4; D uncertain. Germline CDR1 and CDR2: LNHNV and YYDKDF (reference sequence). The CDR3 extends over 14 amino acids. V was clipped by 3 bases and J by 8 bases, with 13 bases between them. CDR3 protein: CATSRSRTGEKLFF. The CDR3 DNA reads as TGTGCCACCAGCAGGTCGAGGACGGGCGAAAAACTGTTTTTT.

A few counts support this clone. This CDR3 is also generated by other DNA sequences in the sample. The rearrangement joins TRBV18 to TRBJ2-5, with a possible D match to TRBD2 (6 bases). The CDR3 has 13 residues. Trimming removed 3 bases from V and 1 base from J, with 6 bases in between. Germline V CDR1 and CDR2: KGHSH, LQKENI. This CDR3 is CASSPGGQETQYF. DNA for the CDR3: TGTGCCAGCTCACCGGGGGGCCAAGAGACCCAGTACTTC.

The chain couples TRBV7-8 to TRBJ1-5; TRBD1 matches 9 bases. CDR3 size: 16 residues. In germline, CDR1 is SGHVS, CDR2 FQNEAQ. With V trimmed by 7 bases and J by 2 bases, 9 bases remained unmatched. The CDR3 nucleotides are TGTGCCAGCACCCAACAGGGGGCGGCGGGCAATCAGCCCCAGCATTTT. Translated: CASTQQGAAGNQPQHF.

The genes are TRBV5-4 and TRBJ2-7; D is perhaps TRBD1 (5 bases). This CDR3 has 15 amino acids. Germline V CDR1 and CDR2: SGHNT, YYREEE (reference sequence). V lost 5 bases and J lost 0, with 15 bases in between. The CDR3 is CASRQDSSSSYEQYF. The DNA of the CDR3 is TGTGCCAGCAGACAAGACAGCTCCAGCTCCTACGAGCAGTACTTC.

In this sample, this clone turned up a few times. This chain joins TRBV5-4 and TRBJ2-1, with 9 nucleotides matching TRBD1. Germline assignment: CDR1 SGHNT and CDR2 YYREEE (reference sequence). This CDR3 has 16 residues. V was pared by 2 bases and J by 6 bases, with 9 bases of the junction left unmatched. The CDR3 DNA sequence: TGTGCCAGCAGCTTAGATCCGGGACAGGGAGGCAATGAGCAGTTCTTC. Its translation: CASSLDPGQGGNEQFF.

V gene TRBV6-1 combines with J gene TRBJ1-4, with TRBD1 matching 8 bases. CDR3 length: 15 residues. Per the germline V gene, CDR1 is MNHNS and CDR2 is SASEGT. V lost 5 bases, J lost 5 bases, and 7 bases stayed unmatched. The DNA for the CDR3 is TGTGCCAGCAGTCCGACAGGGGATAGGAATGAAAAACTGTTTTTT. Translation: CASSPTGDRNEKLFF.

This clone occurred a few times. The rearrangement uses TRBV4-3 and TRBJ2-1; no clear D. In germline, CDR1 is LGHNA, CDR2 YSLEER. V lost 1 base, J lost 6 bases, and 16 bases lay in between. CDR3 length: 16 amino acids. CDR3 nucleotide sequence: TGCGCCAGCAGCCAAGCGGGCTCCCCCGGGCTCAATGAGCAGTTCTTC. Its protein is CASSQAGSPGLNEQFF.

This chain links TRBV9 with TRBJ2-3; TRBD1 agrees at 8 bases. The trim removed 3 bases at V and 3 bases at J, leaving 6 bases unmatched. The length of the CDR3 is 15 residues. Looked up from germline, CDR1 is SGDLS and CDR2 is YYNGEE. The CDR3 loop reads CASSGGTGRTDTQYF. As DNA, the CDR3 is TGTGCCAGCAGCGGCGGGACAGGCAGGACAGATACGCAGTATTTT. Looking up the rest from reference TRBV9 and TRBJ2-3 gives the full variable domain: DSGVTQTPKHLITATGQRVTLRCSPRSGDLSVYWYQQSLDQGLQFLIQYYNGEERAKGNILERFSAQQFPDLHSELNLSSLELGDSALYFCASSGGTGRTDTQYFGPGTRLTVL.

This clone has only a few counts. This rearrangement joins TRBV7-9 to TRBJ1-1; no clear D. CDR1 and CDR2 from the germline V gene are SEHNR and FQNEAQ (reference sequence). V lost 5 bases to trimming and J lost 6 bases, with 10 bases between them. This CDR3 is 12 amino acids long. CDR3 sequence reads: CASSPLGPEAFF. CDR3 bases: TGTGCCAGCAGCCCTCTGGGCCCTGAAGCTTTCTTT.

This clone was observed many times. The chain carries TRBV7-2 and TRBJ1-1; D ambiguous. Trimming removed 5 bases from V and 1 base from J, with 5 bases in between. The V gene's germline CDR1 is SGHTA and CDR2 FQGNSA. This CDR3 comprises 12 residues. CDR3 in amino acids: CASSRQNTEAFF. CDR3 coding DNA: TGTGCCAGCAGCCGACAGAACACTGAAGCTTTCTTT. Full variable domain (missing parts from reference TRBV7-2 and TRBJ1-1): GAGVSQSPSNKVTEKGKDVELRCDPISGHTALYWYRQSLGQGLEFLIYFQGNSAPDKSGLPSDRFSAERTGGSVSTLTIQRTQQEDSAVYLCASSRQNTEAFFGQGTRLTVV.

This clone turned up a few times. The rearrangement links TRBV14 to TRBJ2-7, with 7 bases matching TRBD1. V was pared by 4 bases and J by 7 bases, with 7 bases of the junction left unmatched. From germline, CDR1 is SGHDN and CDR2 FVKESK. This CDR3 has 13 residues. The CDR3 here is CASSPGQRAEQYF. DNA of the CDR3: TGTGCCAGCAGCCCGGGACAGAGGGCTGAGCAGTACTTC.

The chain links TRBV7-9 to TRBJ2-5; D may be TRBD1 or TRBD2 (6 bases each). The germline gives CDR1 SEHNR, CDR2 FQNEAQ (reference sequence). The CDR3 covers 17 residues. Trimming removed 1 base at V and 5 bases at J, with 20 bases between. CDR3 sequence reads: CASSLGSKGGASETQYF. In nucleotides, the CDR3 is TGTGCCAGCAGCTTAGGAAGTAAGGGGGGCGCTTCGGAGACCCAGTACTTC.

The chain combines TRBV6-5 with TRBJ2-7; maybe TRBD2 (5 bases). The CDR3 runs to 14 residues. V lost 5 bases to trimming and J lost 1 base, with 12 bases between them. The germline V gene has CDR1 MNHEY and CDR2 SVGAGI. The CDR3 region is CASSPPGGSYEQYF. For the CDR3, the DNA is TGTGCCAGCAGTCCACCTGGCGGGTCCTACGAGCAGTACTTC.

The rearrangement joins TRBV7-2 to TRBJ1-2; D remains unclear. The ends were cut back, 5 bases at V and 4 bases at J, with 20 bases in the middle. Germline lookup yields CDR1 SGHTA and CDR2 FQGNSA. The CDR3 sequence is 16 residues long. The CDR3, as DNA: TGTGCCAGCAGCCCCTCTGGACCCATGCTAGTCTATGGCTACACCTTC. Residues: CASSPSGPMLVYGYTF.